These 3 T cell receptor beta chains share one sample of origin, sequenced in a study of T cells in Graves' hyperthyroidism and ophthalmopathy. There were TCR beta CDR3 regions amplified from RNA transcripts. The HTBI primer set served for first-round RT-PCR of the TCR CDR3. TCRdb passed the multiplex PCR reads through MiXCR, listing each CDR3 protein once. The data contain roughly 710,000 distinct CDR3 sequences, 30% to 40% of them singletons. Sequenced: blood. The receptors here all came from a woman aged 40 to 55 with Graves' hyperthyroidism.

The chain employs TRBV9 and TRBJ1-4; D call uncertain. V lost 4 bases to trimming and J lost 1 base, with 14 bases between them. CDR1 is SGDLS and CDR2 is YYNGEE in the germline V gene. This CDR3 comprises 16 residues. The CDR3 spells CASSPTPLETNEKLFF. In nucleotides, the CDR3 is TGTGCCAGCAGCCCTACCCCCCTAGAAACTAATGAAAAACTGTTTTTT.

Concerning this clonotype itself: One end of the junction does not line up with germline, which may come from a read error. The CDR3 reads CASSQEGSGSYEQYF. Here the CDR3 DNA reads TGCGCCAGCAGCCAAGAGGGGTCTGGCTCCTACGAGCAGTACTTC. V and J are TRBV7-9 and TRBJ2-7; D might be TRBD1 or TRBD2, each matching 5 bases. Germline CDR1 is SEHNR and CDR2 is FQNEAQ (reference sequence). The CDR3 contains 15 residues. Filled out from reference TRBV7-9 and TRBJ2-7, the complete variable domain reads DTGVSQNPRHKITKRGQNVTFRCDPISEHNRLYWYRQTLGQGPEFLTYFQNEAQLEKSRLLSDRFSAERPKGSFSTLEIQRTEQGDSAMYLCASSQEGSGSYEQYFGPGTRLTVT.

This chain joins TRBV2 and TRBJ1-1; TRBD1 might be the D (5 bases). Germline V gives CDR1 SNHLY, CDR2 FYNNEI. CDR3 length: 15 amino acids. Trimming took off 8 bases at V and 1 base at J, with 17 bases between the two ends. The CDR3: CASRSEGTGNTEAFF. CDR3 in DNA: TGTGCCAGCCGCAGTGAGGGGACCGGGAACACTGAAGCTTTCTTT.